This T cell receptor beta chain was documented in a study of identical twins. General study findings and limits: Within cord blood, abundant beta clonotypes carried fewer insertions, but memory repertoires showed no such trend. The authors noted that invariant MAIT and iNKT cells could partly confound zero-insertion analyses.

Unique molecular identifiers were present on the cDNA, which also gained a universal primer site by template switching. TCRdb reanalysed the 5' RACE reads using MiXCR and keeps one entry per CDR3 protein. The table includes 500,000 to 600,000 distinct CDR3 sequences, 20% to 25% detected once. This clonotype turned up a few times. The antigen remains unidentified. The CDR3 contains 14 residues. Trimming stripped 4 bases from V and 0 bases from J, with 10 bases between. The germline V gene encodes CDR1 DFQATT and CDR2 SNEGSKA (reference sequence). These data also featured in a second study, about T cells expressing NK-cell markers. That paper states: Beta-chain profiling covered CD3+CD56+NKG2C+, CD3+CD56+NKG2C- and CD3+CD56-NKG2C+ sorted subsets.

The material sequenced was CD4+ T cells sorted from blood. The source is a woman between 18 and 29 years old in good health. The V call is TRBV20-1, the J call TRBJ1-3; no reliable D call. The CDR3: CSAIASPSGNTIYF. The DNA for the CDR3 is TGCAGTGCTATTGCCAGTCCCTCTGGAAACACCATATATTTT.